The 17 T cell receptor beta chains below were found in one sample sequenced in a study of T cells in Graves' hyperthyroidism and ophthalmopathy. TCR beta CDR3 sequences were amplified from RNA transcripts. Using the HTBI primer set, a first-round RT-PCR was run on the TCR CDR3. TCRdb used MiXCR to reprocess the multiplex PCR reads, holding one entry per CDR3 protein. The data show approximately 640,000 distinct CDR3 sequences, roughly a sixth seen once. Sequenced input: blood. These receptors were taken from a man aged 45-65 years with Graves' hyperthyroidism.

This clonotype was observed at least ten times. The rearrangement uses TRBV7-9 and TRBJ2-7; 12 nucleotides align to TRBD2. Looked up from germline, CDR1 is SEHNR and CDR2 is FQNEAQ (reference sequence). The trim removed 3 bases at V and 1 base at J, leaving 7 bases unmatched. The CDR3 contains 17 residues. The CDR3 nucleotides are TGTGCCAGCAGCTTTGGACTAGCGGGGACAACTTCCTACGAGCAGTACTTC. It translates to CASSFGLAGTTSYEQYF.

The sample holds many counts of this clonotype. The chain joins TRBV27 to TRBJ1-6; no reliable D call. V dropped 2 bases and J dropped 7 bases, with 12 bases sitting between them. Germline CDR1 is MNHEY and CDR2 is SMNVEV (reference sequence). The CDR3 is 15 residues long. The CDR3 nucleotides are TGTGCCAGCAGTTTAGTCACCCGACTGAATTCACCCCTCCACTTT. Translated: CASSLVTRLNSPLHF.

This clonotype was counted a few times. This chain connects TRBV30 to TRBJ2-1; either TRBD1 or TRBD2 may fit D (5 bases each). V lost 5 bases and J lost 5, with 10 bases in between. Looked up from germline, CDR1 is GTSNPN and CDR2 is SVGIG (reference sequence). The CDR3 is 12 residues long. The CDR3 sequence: CAWGDGNNEQFF. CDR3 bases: TGTGCCTGGGGGGACGGTAACAATGAGCAGTTCTTC.

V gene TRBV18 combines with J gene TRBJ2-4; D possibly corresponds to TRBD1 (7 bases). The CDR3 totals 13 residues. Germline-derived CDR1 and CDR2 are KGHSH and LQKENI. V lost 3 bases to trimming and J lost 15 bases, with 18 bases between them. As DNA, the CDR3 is TGTGCCAGCTCACCTCAGGAGGGGGCGGAACGGTACTTC. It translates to CASSPQEGAERYF.

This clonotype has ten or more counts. CDR3 in DNA: TGTGCCAGCAGCCCTCAGGGGGCCCCTGGCTACACCTTC. The encoded protein is CASSPQGAPGYTF. The rearrangement joins TRBV12-3 or TRBV12-4 to TRBJ1-2; TRBD1 aligns across 8 bases. The CDR3 spans 13 residues. Germline trimming cut 6 bases from V and 7 bases from J; bases unmatched to any gene: 7.

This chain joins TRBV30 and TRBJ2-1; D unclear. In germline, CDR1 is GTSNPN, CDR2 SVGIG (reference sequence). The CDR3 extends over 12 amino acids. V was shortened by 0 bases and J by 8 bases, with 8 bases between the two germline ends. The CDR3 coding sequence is TGTGCCTGGAGTGTCGCGTCTTATGAGCAGTTCTTC. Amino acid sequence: CAWSVASYEQFF.

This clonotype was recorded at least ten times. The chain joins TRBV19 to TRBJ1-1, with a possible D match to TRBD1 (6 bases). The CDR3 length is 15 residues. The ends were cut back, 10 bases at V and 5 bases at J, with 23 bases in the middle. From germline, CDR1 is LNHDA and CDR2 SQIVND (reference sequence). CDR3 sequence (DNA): TGTGCCACCATAGACGGGGGGCGCGAGTCAACTGAAGCTTTCTTT. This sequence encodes CATIDGGRESTEAFF.

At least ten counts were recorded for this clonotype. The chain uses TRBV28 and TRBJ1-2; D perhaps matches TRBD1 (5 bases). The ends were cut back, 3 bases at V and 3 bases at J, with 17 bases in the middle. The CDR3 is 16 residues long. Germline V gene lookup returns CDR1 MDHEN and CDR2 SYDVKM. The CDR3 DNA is TGTGCCAGCAGTTTGAGACAGAGGGAGGTCTACTATGGCTACACCTTC. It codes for CASSLRQREVYYGYTF.

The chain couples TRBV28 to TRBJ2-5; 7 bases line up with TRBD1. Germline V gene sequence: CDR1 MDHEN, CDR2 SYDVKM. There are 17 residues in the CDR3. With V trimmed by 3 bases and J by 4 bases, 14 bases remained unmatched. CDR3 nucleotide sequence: TGTGCCAGCAGTTTTCGGACTCAGGGGGTATTAGGAGAGACCCAGTACTTC. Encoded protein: CASSFRTQGVLGETQYF.

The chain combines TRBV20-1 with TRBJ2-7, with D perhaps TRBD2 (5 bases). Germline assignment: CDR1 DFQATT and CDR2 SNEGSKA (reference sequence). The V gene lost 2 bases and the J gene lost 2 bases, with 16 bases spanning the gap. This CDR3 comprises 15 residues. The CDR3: CSARSKRARTYEQYF. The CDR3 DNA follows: TGCAGTGCTAGATCAAAGAGGGCTAGGACCTACGAGCAGTACTTC.

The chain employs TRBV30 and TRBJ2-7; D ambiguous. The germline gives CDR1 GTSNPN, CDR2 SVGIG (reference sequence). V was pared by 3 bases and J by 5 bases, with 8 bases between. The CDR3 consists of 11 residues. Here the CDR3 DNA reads TGTGCCTGGAGGCCAGTCCACGAGCAGTACTTC. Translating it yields CAWRPVHEQYF.

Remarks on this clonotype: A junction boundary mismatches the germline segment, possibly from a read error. CDR3 nucleotides: TGTGCCAGCAGCGCCGGACAGGGGAACCCCGGGGAGCTGTTTTTT. Translated: CASSAGQGNPGELFF. This rearrangement joins TRBV9 to TRBJ2-2; 9 positions match TRBD1. The V gene's germline CDR1 is SGDLS and CDR2 YYNGEE. The CDR3 contains 15 residues. The variable domain in full, completed from reference TRBV9 and TRBJ2-2, reads DSGVTQTPKHLITATGQRVTLRCSPRSGDLSVYWYQQSLDQGLQFLIQYYNGEERAKGNILERFSAQQFPDLHSELNLSSLELGDSALYFCASSAGQGNPGELFFGEGSRLTVL.

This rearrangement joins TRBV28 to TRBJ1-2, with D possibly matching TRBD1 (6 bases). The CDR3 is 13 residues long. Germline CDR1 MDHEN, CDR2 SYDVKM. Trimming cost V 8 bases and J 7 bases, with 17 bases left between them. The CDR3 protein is CASGGRLESGYTF. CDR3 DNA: TGTGCCAGCGGGGGCAGGCTGGAAAGTGGCTACACCTTC.

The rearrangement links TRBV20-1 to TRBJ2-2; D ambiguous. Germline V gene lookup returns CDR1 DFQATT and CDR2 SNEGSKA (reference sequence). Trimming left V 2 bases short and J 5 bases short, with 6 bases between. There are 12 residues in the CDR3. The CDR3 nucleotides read TGCAGTGCTAGATACAGAACCGGGGAGCTGTTTTTT. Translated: CSARYRTGELFF.

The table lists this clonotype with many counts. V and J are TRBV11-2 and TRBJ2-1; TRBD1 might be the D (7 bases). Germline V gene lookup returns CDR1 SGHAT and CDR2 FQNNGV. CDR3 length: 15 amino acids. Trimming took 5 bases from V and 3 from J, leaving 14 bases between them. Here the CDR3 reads CASSRRGQSYNEQFF. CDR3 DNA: TGTGCCAGCAGCCGGAGGGGGCAGAGCTACAATGAGCAGTTCTTC.

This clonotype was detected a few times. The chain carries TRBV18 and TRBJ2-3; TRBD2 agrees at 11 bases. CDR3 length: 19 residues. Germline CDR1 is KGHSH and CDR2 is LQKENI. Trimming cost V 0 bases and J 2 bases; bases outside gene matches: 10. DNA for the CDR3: TGTGCCAGCTCACCACCGAAGGGACTAGCGGAGGGGTCCACAGATACGCAGTATTTT. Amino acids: CASSPPKGLAEGSTDTQYF. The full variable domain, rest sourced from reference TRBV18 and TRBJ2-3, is NAGVMQNPRHLVRRRGQEARLRCSPMKGHSHVYWYRQLPEEGLKFMVYLQKENIIDESGMPKERFSAEFPKEGPSILRIQQVVRGDSAAYFCASSPPKGLAEGSTDTQYFGPGTRLTVL.

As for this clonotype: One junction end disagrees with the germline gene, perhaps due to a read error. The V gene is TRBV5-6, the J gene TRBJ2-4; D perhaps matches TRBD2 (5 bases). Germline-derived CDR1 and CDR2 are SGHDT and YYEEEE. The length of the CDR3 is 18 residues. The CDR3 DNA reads TGTGCCAGCAAACCAAAAATTTGGCGGGTTCAAACCAAAAGCATTCAGTACTTC. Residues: CASKPKIWRVQTKSIQYF.